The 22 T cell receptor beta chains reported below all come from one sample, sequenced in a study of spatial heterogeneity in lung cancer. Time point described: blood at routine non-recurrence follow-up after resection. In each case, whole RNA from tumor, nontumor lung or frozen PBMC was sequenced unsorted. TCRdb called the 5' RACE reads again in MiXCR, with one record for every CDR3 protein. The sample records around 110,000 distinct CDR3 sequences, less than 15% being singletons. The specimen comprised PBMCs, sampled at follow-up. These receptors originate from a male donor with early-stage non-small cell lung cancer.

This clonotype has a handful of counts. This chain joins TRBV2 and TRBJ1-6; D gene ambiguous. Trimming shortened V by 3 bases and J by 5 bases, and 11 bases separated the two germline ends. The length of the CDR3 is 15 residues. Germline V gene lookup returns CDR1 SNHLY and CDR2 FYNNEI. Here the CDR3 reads CASSEWRDDNSPLHF. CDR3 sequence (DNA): TGTGCCAGCAGTGAGTGGAGAGATGATAATTCACCCCTCCACTTT.

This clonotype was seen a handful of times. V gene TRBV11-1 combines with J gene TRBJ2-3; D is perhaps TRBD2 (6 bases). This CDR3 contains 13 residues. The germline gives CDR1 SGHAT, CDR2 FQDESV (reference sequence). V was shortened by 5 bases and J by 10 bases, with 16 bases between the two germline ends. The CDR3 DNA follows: TGTGCCAGCAGCCCTCGGGACTTGTTGCCGCAGTATTTT. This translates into CASSPRDLLPQYF.

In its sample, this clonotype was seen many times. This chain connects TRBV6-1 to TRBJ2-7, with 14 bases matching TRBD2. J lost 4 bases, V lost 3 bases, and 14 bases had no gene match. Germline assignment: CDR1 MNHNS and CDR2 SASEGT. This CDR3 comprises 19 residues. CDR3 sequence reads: CASSELPHWTSGGPYEQYF. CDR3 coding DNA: TGTGCCAGCAGTGAGCTACCACACTGGACTAGCGGGGGGCCATACGAGCAGTACTTC.

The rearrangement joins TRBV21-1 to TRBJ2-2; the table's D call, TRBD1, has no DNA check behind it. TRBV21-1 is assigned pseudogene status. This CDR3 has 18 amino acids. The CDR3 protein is CASSKATGYVRDTGELFF. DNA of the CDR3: TGTGCCAGCAGCAAAGCGACAGGTTATGTGCGTGACACCGGGGAGCTGTTTTTT.

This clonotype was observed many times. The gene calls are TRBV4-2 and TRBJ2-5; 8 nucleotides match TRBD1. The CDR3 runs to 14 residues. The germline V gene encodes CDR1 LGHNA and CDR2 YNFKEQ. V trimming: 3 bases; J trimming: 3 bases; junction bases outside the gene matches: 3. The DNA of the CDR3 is TGTGCCAGCAGCCACACACAGGGGGAAGAGACCCAGTACTTC. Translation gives CASSHTQGEETQYF.

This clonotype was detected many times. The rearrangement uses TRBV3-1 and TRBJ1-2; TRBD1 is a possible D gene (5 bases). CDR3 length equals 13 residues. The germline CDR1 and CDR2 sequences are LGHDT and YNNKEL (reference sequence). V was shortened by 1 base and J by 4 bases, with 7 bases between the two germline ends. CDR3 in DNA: TGTGCCAGCAGCCAAGCAGACAGCTATGGCTACACCTTC. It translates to CASSQADSYGYTF.

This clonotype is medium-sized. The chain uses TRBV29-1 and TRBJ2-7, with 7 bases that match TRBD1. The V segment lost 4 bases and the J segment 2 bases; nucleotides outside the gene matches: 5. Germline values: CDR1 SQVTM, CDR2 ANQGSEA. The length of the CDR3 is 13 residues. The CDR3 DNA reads TGCAGCGTTGCCCGGGACAGACCCTACGAGCAGTACTTC. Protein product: CSVARDRPYEQYF.

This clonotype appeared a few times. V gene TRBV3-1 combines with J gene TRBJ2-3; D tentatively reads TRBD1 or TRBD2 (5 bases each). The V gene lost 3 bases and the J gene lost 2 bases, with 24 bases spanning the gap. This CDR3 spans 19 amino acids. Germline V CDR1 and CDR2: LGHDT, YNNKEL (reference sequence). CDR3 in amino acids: CASSQQLYDSRGLTDTQYF. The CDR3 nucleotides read TGTGCCAGCAGCCAGCAGCTCTACGACAGTCGGGGCCTCACAGATACGCAGTATTTT.

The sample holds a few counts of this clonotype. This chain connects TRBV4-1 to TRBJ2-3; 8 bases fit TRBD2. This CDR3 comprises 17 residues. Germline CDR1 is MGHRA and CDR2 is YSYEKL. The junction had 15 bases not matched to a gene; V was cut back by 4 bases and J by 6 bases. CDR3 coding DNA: TGCGCCAGCAGCCTCCCTGCCAGCGGGGGCCCCGGGGATACGCAGTATTTT. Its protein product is CASSLPASGGPGDTQYF.

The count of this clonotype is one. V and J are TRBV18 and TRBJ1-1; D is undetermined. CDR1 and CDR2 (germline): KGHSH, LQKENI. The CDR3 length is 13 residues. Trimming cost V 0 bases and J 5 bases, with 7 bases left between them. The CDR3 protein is CASSPPDRTEAFF. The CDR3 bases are TGTGCCAGCTCACCACCTGATAGGACTGAAGCTTTCTTT.

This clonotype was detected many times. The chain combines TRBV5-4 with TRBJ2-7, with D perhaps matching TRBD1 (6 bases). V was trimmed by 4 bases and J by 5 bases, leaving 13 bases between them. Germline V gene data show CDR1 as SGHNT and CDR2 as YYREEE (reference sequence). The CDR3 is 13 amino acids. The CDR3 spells CASSPQGRDEQYF. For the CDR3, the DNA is TGTGCCAGCAGCCCACAGGGTAGGGACGAGCAGTACTTC.

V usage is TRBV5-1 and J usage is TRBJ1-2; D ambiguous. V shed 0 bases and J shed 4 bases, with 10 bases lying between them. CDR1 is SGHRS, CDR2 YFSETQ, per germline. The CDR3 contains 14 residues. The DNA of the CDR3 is TGCGCCAGCAGCTTGGCGGACTCGGTCTATGGCTACACCTTC. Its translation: CASSLADSVYGYTF. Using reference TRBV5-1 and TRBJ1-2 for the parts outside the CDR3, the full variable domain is KAGVTQTPRYLIKTRGQQVTLSCSPISGHRSVSWYQQTPGQGLQFLFEYFSETQRNKGNFPGRFSGRQFSNSRSEMNVSTLELGDSALYLCASSLADSVYGYTFGSGTRLTVV.

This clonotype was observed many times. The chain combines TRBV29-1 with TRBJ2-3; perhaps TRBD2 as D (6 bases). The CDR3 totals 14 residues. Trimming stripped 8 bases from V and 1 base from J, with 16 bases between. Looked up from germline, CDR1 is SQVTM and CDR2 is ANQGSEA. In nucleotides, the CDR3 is TGCAGCACACCTGGAGGGGCCCGCACAGATACGCAGTATTTT. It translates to CSTPGGARTDTQYF.

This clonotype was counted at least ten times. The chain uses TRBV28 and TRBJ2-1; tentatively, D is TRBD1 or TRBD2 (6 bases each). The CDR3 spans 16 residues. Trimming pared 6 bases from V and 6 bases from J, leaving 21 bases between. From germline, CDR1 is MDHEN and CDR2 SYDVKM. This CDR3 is CASSPLRDRRGNEQFF. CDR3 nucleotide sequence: TGTGCCAGCAGCCCGCTCCGAGACAGGCGGGGCAATGAGCAGTTCTTC.

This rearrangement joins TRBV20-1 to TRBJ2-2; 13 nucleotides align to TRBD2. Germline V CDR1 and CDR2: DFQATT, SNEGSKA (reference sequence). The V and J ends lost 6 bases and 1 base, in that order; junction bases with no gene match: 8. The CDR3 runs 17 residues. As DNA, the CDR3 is TGCAGTGCCCCCAGAACTAGCGGGGGGGTGAACACCGGGGAGCTGTTTTTT. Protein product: CSAPRTSGGVNTGELFF.

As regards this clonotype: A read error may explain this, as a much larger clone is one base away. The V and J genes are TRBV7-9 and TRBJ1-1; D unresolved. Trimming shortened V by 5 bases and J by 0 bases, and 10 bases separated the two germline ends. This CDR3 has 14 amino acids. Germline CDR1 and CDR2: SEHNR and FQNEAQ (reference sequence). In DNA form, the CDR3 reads TGTGCCAGCAGCCCGAGGGTTATGAACACTGAAGCTTTCTTT. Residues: CASSPRVMNTEAFF.

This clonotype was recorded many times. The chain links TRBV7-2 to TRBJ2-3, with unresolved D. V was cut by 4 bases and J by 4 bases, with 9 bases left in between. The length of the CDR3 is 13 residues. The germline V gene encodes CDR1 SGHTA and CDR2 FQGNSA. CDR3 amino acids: CASSSAPPDTQYF. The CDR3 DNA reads TGTGCCAGCAGCTCCGCCCCCCCAGATACGCAGTATTTT.

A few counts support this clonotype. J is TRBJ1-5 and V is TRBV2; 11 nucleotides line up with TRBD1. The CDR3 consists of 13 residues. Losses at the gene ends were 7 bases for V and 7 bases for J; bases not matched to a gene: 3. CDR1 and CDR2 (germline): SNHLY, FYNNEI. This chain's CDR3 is CASMRTGGQPQHF. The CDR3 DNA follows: TGTGCCAGCATGCGGACAGGGGGCCAGCCCCAGCATTTT.

CDR3 region: CSARTPSGGHGEQFF. The CDR3 DNA is TGCAGTGCTAGGACACCTAGCGGGGGGCACGGTGAGCAGTTCTTC. The chain carries TRBV20-1 and TRBJ2-1; TRBD2 aligns across 11 bases. V lost 3 bases and J lost 9; bases outside the gene matches: 10. The germline V gene has CDR1 DFQATT and CDR2 SNEGSKA (reference sequence). The CDR3 is 15 amino acids.

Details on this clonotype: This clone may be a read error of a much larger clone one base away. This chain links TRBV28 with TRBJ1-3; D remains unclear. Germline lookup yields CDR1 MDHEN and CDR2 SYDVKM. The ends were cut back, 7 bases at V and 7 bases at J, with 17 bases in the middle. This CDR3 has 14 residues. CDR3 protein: CASTSGRHGNTIYF. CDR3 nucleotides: TGTGCCAGCACCTCTGGCCGACATGGGAACACCATATATTTT.

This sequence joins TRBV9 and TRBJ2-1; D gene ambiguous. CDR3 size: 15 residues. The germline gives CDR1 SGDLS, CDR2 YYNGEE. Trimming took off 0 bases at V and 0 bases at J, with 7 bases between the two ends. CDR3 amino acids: CASSVGPLSYNEQFF. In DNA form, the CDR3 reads TGTGCCAGCAGCGTAGGGCCACTCTCCTACAATGAGCAGTTCTTC. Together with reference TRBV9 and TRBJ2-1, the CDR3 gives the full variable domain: DSGVTQTPKHLITATGQRVTLRCSPRSGDLSVYWYQQSLDQGLQFLIQYYNGEERAKGNILERFSAQQFPDLHSELNLSSLELGDSALYFCASSVGPLSYNEQFFGPGTRLTVL.

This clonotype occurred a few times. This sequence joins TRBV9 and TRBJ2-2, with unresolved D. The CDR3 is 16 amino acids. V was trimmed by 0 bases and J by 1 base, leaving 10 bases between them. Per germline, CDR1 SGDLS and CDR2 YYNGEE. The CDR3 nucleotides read TGTGCCAGCAGCGTAGCTGGGGTTCAGAACACCGGGGAGCTGTTTTTT. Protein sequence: CASSVAGVQNTGELFF.